This T cell receptor beta chain was identified during a study of blood T cells in healthy people across ages. Sample-barcoded 5' priming and a J-beta primer mix drove a second PCR of about 7 to 11 cycles. TCRdb re-called the 5' RACE reads through MiXCR, storing one row per CDR3 protein. Altogether just over 800,000 distinct CDR3 sequences are present, around two thirds being singletons, with the ten largest covering 25% to 35%. Notes on this clonotype: Its antigen remains unidentified. The junction shows a germline mismatch at one end, possibly a read error.

Samples each yielded at least 5.5 micrograms of total RNA. The CDR3 length is 14 residues. From germline, CDR1 is ENHRY and CDR2 SYGVKD. Study results and caveats: Diversity was estimated from one million T cells, and these estimates were considered underestimates. TCR beta diversity, measured per million T cells, fell in a roughly linear way with age.

The source of this sequence is a man aged 25 to 40 in good health. The rearrangement joins TRBV10-3 to TRBJ2-3; no reliable D call. The material sequenced was blood. CDR3 protein: CAISERFVPDTRYF. The CDR3 bases are TGTGCCATCAGTGAACGATTCGTACCAGATACGCGGTATTTT.